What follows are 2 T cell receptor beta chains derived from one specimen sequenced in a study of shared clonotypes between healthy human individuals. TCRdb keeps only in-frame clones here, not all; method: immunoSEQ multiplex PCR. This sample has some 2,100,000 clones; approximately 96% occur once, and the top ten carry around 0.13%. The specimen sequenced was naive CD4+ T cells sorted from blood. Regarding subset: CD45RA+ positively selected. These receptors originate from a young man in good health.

The CDR3 bases are TGTGCCAGCAGCGTTCGACTAGCGGGGGCGAACACCGGGGAGCTGTTTTTT. Its translation: CASSVRLAGANTGELFF. The chain employs TRBV9 and TRBJ2-2; 12 bases align to TRBD2. V gave up 2 bases and J gave up 0 bases; unmatched junction bases: 2. Germline-derived CDR1 and CDR2 are SGDLS and YYNGEE. This CDR3 is 17 amino acids long.

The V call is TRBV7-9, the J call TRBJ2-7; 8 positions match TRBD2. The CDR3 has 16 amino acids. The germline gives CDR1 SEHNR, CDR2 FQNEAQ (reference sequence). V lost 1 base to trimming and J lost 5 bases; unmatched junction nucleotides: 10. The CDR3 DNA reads TGTGCCAGCAGCTTAGTTCCAGCGGGAGACTTTCACGAGCAGTACTTC. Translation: CASSLVPAGDFHEQYF.